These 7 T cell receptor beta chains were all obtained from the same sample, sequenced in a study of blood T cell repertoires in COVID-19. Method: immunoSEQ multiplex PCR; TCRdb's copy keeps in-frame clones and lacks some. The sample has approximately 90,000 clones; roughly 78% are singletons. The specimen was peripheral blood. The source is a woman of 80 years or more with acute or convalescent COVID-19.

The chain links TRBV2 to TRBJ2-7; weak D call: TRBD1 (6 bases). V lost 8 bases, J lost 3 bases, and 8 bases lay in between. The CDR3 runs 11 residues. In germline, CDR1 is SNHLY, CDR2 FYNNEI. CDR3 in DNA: TGTGCCAGCCGCAGGGGCTACGAGCAGTACTTC. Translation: CASRRGYEQYF. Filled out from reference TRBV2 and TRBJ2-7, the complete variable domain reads EPEVTQTPSHQVTQMGQEVILRCVPISNHLYFYWYRQILGQKVEFLVSFYNNEISEKSEIFDDQFSVERPDGSNFTLKIRSTKLEDSAMYFCASRRGYEQYFGPGTRLTVT.

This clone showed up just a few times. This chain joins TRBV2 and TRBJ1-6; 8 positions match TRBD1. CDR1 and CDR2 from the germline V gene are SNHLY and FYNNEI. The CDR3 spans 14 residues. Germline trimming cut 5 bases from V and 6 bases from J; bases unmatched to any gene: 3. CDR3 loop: CASSLDRGNSPLHF. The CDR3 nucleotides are TGTGCCAGCAGTCTTGACAGGGGTAATTCACCCCTCCACTTT.

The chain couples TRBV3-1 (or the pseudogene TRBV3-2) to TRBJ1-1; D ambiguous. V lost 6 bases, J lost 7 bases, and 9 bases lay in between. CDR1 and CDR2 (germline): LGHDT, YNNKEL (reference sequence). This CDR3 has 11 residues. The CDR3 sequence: CASRKGGEAFF. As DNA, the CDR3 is TGTGCCAGCAGAAAAGGAGGTGAAGCTTTCTTT.

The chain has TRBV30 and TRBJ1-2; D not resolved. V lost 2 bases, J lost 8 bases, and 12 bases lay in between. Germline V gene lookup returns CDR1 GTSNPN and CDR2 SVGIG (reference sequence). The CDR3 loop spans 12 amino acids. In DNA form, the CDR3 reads TGTGCCTGGAGTCCGCTCTATAGAGGCTACACCTTC. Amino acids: CAWSPLYRGYTF.

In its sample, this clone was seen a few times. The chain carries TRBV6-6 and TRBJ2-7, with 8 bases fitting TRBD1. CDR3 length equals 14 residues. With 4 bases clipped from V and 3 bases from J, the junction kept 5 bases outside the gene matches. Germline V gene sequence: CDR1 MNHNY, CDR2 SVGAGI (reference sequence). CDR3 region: CASSFRTGNYEQYF. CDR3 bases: TGTGCCAGCAGTTTTAGGACAGGGAACTACGAGCAGTACTTC.

CDR3 amino acids: CATSRDKGQAQHF. Here the CDR3 DNA reads TGTGCCACCAGCAGAGATAAAGGACAGGCCCAGCATTTT. The V call is TRBV15, the J call TRBJ1-5; TRBD1 agrees at 7 bases. This CDR3 is 13 amino acids long. J lost 11 bases, V lost 0 bases, and 4 bases had no gene match. Germline V gene lookup returns CDR1 LNHNV and CDR2 YYDKDF (reference sequence).

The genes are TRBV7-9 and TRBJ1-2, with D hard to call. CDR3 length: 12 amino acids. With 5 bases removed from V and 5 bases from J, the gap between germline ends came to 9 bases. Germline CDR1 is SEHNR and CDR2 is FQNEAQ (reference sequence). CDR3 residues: CASSPGPYGYTF. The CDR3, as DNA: TGTGCCAGCAGCCCGGGTCCATATGGCTACACCTTC.